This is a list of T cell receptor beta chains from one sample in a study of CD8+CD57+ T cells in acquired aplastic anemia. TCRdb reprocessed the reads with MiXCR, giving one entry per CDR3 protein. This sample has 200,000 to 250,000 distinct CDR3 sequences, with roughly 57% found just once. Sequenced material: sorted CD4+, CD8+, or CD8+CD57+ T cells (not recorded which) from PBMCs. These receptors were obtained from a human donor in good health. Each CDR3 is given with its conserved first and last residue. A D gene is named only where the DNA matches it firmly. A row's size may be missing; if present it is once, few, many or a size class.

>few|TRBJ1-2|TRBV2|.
CASSETAGYGYTF
TGTGCCAGCAGTGAAACGGCAGGCTATGGCTACACCTTC
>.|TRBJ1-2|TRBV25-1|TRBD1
CASSLGTGANYGYTF
TGTGCCAGCAGCCTAGGGACAGGGGCTAACTATGGCTACACCTTC
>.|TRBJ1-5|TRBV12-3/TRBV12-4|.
CASSQKGLGNQPQHF
TGTGCCAGCAGCCAAAAGGGACTAGGCAATCAGCCCCAGCATTTT
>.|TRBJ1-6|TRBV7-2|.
CASSQEWLSLSLHF
TGCGCCAGCAGCCAAGAATGGTTGTCTTTATCCCTCCACTTT
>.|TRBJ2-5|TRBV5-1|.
CASSLDVNKGEQYF
TGCGCCAGCAGCTTGGATGTGAACAAGGGGGAGCAGTACTTC
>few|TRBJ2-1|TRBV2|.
CASSVMYEQFF
TGTGCCAGCAGTGTCATGTACGAGCAGTTCTTC
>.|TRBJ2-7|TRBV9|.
CASSVGAEPYEQYF
TGTGCCAGCAGCGTAGGGGCGGAGCCCTACGAGCAGTACTTC
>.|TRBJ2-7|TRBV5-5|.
CASSPGGLGSYEQYF
TGTGCCAGCAGCCCAGGGGGGTTAGGCTCCTACGAGCAGTACTTC
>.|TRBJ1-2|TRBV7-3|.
CASSLAKGDGYTF
TGTGCCAGCAGCTTAGCGAAGGGTGATGGCTACACCTTC
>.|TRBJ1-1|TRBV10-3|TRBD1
CAITGTENTEAFF
TGTGCCATCACCGGGACAGAGAACACTGAAGCTTTCTTT
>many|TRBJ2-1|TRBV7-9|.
CASSPGVNEQFF
TGTGCCAGCAGCCCTGGAGTGAATGAGCAGTTCTTC
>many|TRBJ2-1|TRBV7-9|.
CASSLTSRTYSYNEQFF
TGTGCCAGCAGCTTAACCTCACGCACATACTCCTACAATGAGCAGTTCTTC
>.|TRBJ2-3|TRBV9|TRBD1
CASSEDRARDTQYF
TGTGCCAGCAGCGAGGACAGGGCCCGAGATACGCAGTATTTT
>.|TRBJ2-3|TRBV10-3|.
CAIKGEVVDTQYF
TGTGCCATCAAGGGGGAGGTGGTGGATACGCAGTATTTT
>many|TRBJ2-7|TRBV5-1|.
CASSLDVPGEQYF
TGCGCCAGCAGCTTGGACGTTCCGGGGGAGCAGTACTTC
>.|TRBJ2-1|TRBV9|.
CATSPGQGWNEQFF
TGTGCCACCTCCCCCGGGCAGGGATGGAATGAGCAGTTCTTC
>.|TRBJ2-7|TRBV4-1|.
CASSLETGSSYEQYF
TGTGCCAGCAGCTTAGAGACCGGGTCCTCCTACGAGCAGTACTTC
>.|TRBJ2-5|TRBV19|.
CASSIGDSQETQYF
TGTGCCAGTAGTATTGGCGATTCACAAGAGACCCAGTACTTC
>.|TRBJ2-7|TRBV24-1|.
CASSKGGGGGPYEQYF
TGCGCCAGCAGTAAGGGAGGGGGTGGGGGCCCCTACGAGCAGTACTTC
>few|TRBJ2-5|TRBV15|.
CATSRDAEGETQYF
TGTGCCACCAGCAGAGATGCGGAGGGAGAGACCCAGTACTTC
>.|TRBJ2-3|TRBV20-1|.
CSARATGTDTQYF
TGCAGTGCTAGAGCTACGGGTACAGATACGCAGTATTTT
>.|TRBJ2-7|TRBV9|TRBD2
CASSAREGLAGGFEQYF
TGTGCCAGCAGCGCGAGAGAAGGCCTAGCGGGAGGCTTCGAGCAGTACTTC
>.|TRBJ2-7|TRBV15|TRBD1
CATSKGTGKYYEQYF
TGTGCCACCAGCAAGGGGACAGGTAAATACTACGAGCAGTACTTC
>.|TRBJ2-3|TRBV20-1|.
CSARGGILAVTTDTQYF
TGCAGTGCTAGAGGTGGGATTCTAGCAGTTACTACAGATACGCAGTATTTT
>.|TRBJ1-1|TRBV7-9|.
CASNKRTVNTEAFF
TGTGCCAGCAACAAAAGGACTGTGAACACTGAAGCTTTCTTT
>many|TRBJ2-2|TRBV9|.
CASSLRDQNTGELFF
TGTGCCAGCAGCCTCCGGGACCAGAATACCGGGGAGCTGTTTTTT
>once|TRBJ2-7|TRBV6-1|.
CASSSIERQYEQYF
TGTGCCAGCAGTTCGATAGAAAGGCAATACGAGCAGTACTTC
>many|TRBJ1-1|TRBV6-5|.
CASSYGEGTEAFF
TGTGCCAGCAGTTATGGGGAGGGCACTGAAGCTTTCTTT
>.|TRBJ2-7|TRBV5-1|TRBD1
CASSPRQGSPYEQYF
TGCGCCAGCAGCCCCCGACAGGGTAGCCCCTACGAGCAGTACTTC
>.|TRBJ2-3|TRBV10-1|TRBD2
CASSESRTGGYGTQYF
TGCGCCAGCAGTGAGTCGAGGACGGGGGGATACGGAACGCAGTATTTT
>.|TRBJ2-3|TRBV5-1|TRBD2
CASRPGGQRDTQYF
TGCGCCAGCAGGCCGGGGGGGCAGAGAGATACGCAGTATTTT
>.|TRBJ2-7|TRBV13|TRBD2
CASGPDGGGGSYEQYF
TGTGCCAGCGGCCCGGACGGTGGGGGGGGTTCCTACGAGCAGTACTTC
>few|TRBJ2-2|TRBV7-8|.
CASSLTGFGNTGELFF
TGTGCCAGCAGCTTAACAGGGTTTGGGAACACCGGGGAGCTGTTTTTT
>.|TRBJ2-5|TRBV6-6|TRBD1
CATSDRTGTQYF
TGTGCCACCAGTGATAGGACAGGGACCCAGTACTTC
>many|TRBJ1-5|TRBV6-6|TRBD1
CASSYGQGVNQPQHF
TGTGCCAGCAGTTACGGACAGGGGGTAAATCAGCCCCAGCATTTT
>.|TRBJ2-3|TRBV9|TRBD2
CASSTTGGVTDTQYF
TGTGCCAGCAGCACCACGGGAGGGGTCACAGATACGCAGTATTTT
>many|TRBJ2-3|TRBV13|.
CASSSTGTSTDTQYF
TGTGCCAGCAGCTCAACCGGGACTAGCACAGATACGCAGTATTTT
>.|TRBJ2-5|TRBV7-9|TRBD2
CASSADPGGETQYF
TGTGCCAGCAGCGCGGACCCGGGAGGGGAGACCCAGTACTTC
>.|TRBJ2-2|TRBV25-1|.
CASSTPSEVGELFF
TGTGCCAGCAGTACCCCTTCGGAGGTTGGGGAGCTGTTTTTT
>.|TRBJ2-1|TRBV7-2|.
CASSFRQESEQFF
TGTGCCAGCAGCTTTCGACAGGAAAGTGAGCAGTTCTTC
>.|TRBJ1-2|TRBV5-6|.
CASSFVVGGGGYTF
TGTGCCAGCAGCTTCGTTGTGGGGGGAGGTGGCTACACCTTC
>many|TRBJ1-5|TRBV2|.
CATSPGPIDNQPQHF
TGTGCCACTTCCCCGGGACCTATTGACAATCAGCCCCAGCATTTT
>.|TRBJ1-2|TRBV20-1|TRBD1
CSATDRRDGYTF
TGCAGTGCTACGGACAGGAGGGATGGCTACACCTTC
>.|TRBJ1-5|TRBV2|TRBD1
CASRDRDKQPQHF
TGTGCCAGCAGGGACAGGGATAAGCAGCCCCAGCATTTT
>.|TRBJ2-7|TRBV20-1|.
CSAKESAVRQYF
TGCAGTGCTAAGGAGTCTGCGGTGAGGCAGTACTTC
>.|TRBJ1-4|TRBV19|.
CASRHGPINEKLFF
TGTGCCAGTAGGCATGGACCGATTAATGAAAAACTGTTTTTT
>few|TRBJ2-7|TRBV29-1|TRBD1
CSGGTGTEQYF
TGCAGCGGAGGGACAGGGACCGAGCAGTACTTC
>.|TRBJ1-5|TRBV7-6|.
CASSLSRGHQPQHF
TGTGCCAGCAGCTTATCGCGGGGCCATCAGCCCCAGCATTTT
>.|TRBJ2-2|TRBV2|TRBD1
CASSETGSNTGELFF
TGTGCCAGCAGCGAGACAGGGTCGAACACCGGGGAGCTGTTTTTT
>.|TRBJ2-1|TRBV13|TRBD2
CASPPVALAGNEQFF
TGTGCCAGCCCCCCGGTGGCACTAGCGGGGAATGAGCAGTTCTTC